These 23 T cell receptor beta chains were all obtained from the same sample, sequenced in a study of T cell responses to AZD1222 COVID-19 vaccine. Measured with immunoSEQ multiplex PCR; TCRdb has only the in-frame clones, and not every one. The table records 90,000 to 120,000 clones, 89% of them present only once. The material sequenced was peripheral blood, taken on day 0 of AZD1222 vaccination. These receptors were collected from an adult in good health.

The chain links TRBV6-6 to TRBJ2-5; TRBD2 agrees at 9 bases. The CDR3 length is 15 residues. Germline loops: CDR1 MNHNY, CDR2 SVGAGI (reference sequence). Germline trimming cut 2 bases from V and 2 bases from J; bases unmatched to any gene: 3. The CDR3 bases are TGTGCCAGCAGTTACGAGACTAGCGGACAAGAGACCCAGTACTTC. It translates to CASSYETSGQETQYF.

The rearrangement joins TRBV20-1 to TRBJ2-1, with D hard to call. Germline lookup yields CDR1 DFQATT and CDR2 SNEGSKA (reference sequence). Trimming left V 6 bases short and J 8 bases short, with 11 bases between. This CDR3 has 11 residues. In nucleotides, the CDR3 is TGCAGTGCCTTACGAGGTTATGAGCAGTTCTTC. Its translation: CSALRGYEQFF.

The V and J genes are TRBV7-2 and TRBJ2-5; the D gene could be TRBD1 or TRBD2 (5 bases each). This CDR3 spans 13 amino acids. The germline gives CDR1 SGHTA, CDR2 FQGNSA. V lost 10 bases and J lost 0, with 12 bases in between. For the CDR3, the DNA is TGTGCCAACCGGGACGGTAACCAAGAGACCCAGTACTTC. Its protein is CANRDGNQETQYF.

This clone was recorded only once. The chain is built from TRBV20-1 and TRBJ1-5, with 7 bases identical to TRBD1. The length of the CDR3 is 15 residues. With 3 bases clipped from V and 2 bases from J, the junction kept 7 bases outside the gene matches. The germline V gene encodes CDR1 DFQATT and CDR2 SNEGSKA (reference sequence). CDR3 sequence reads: CSASVGGLGNQPQHF. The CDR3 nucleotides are TGCAGTGCTAGTGTAGGGGGCCTGGGCAATCAGCCCCAGCATTTT.

The chain's CDR3 is CASSSIRGSEKLFF. As DNA, the CDR3 is TGCGCCAGCAGCTCGATTCGGGGATCTGAAAAACTGTTTTTT. This chain joins TRBV4-3 and TRBJ1-4; D call uncertain. The V end was cut by 5 bases, the J end by 7 bases, with 14 bases between. CDR1 is LGHNA and CDR2 is YSLEER in the germline V gene. The length of the CDR3 is 14 residues.

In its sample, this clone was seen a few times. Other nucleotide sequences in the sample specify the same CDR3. This CDR3 reads CASSLAPYNEQFF. The CDR3 bases are TGTGCCAGCAGTTTAGCCCCGTACAATGAGCAGTTCTTC. The V call is TRBV12-3 or TRBV12-4, the J call TRBJ2-1; D is unclear. The germline V and J ends were trimmed by 0 bases and 4 bases, with 4 bases remaining between them. The CDR3 has 13 residues.

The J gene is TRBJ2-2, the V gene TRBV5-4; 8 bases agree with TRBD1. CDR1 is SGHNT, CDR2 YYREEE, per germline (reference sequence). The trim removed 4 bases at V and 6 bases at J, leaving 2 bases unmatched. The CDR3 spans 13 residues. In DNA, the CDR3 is TGTGCCAGCAGCCGGACAGGGCCCGGGGAGCTGTTTTTT. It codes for CASSRTGPGELFF.

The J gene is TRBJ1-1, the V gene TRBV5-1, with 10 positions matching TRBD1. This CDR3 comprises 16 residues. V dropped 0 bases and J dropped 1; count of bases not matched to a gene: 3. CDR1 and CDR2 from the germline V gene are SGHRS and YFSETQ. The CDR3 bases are TGCGCCAGCAGCTTGGCGGGGACAGGGGAGAACACTGAAGCTTTCTTT. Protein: CASSLAGTGENTEAFF.

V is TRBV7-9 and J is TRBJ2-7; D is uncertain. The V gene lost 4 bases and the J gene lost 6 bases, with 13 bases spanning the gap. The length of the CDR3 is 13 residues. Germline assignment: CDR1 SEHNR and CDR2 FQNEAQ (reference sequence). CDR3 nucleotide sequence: TGTGCCAGCAGCTACCCGAATTCTTTCGAGCAGTACTTC. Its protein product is CASSYPNSFEQYF. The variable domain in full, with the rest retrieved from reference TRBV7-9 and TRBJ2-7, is DTGVSQNPRHKITKRGQNVTFRCDPISEHNRLYWYRQTLGQGPEFLTYFQNEAQLEKSRLLSDRFSAERPKGSFSTLEIQRTEQGDSAMYLCASSYPNSFEQYFGPGTRLTVT.

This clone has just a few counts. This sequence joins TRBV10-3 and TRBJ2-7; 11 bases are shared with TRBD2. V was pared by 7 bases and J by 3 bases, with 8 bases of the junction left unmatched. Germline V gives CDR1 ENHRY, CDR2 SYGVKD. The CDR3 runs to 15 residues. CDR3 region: CAITDTSGSDYEQYF. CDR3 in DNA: TGTGCCATCACTGACACTAGCGGGAGCGACTACGAGCAGTACTTC.

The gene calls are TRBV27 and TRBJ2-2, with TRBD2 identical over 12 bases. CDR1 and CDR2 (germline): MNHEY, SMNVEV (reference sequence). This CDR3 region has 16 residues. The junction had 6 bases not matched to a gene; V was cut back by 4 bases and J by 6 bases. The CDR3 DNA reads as TGTGCCAGCAGTTCATCCGGGACTAGCGGGCCCGGGGAGCTGTTTTTT. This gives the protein CASSSSGTSGPGELFF.

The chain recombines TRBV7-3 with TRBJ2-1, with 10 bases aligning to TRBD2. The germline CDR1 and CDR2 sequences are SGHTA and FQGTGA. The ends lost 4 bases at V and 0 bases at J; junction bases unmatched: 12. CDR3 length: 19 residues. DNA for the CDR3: TGTGCCAGCAGCTCGAGGACTAGCGGTCTGACGAGCTCCTACAATGAGCAGTTCTTC. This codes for CASSSRTSGLTSSYNEQFF. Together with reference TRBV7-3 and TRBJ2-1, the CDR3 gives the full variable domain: GAGVSQTPSNKVTEKGKYVELRCDPISGHTALYWYRQSLGQGPEFLIYFQGTGAADDSGLPNDRFFAVRPEGSVSTLKIQRTERGDSAVYLCASSSRTSGLTSSYNEQFFGPGTRLTVL.

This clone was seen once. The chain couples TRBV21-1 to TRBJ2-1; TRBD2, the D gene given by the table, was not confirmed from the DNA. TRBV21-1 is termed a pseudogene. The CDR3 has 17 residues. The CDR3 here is CASSKKSSINSHNEQFF. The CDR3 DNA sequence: TGTGCCAGCAGCAAGAAATCGTCAATTAACTCCCACAATGAGCAGTTCTTC.

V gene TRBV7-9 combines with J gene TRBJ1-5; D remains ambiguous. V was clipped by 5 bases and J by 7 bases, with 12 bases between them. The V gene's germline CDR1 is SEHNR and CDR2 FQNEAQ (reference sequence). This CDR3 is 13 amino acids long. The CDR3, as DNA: TGTGCCAGCAGCATAGAGGCCGACCAGCCCCAGCATTTT. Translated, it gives CASSIEADQPQHF.

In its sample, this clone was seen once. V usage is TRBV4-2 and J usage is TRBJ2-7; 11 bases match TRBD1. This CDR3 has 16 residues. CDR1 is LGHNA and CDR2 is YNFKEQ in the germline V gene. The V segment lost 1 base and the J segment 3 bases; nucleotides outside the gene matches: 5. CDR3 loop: CASSQAGGQGVYEQYF. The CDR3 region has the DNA TGTGCCAGCAGCCAAGCGGGGGGACAGGGGGTCTACGAGCAGTACTTC.

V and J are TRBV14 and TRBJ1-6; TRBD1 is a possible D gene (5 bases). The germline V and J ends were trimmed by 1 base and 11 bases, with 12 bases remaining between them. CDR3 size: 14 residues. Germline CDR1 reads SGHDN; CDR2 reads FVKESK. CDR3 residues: CASSQALGRAPLHF. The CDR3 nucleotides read TGTGCCAGCAGCCAAGCACTGGGACGGGCACCCCTCCACTTT. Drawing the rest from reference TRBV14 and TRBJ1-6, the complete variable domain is EAGVTQFPSHSVIEKGQTVTLRCDPISGHDNLYWYRRVMGKEIKFLLHFVKESKQDESGMPNNRFLAERTGGTYSTLKVQPAELEDSGVYFCASSQALGRAPLHFGNGTRLTVT.

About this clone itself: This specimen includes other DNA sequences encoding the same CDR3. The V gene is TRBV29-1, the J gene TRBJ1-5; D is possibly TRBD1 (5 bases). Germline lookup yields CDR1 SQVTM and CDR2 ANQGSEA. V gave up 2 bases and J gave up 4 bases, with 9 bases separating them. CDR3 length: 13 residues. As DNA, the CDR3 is TGCAGCGTTGAAACAGGTGGAAATCAGCCCCAGCATTTT. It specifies CSVETGGNQPQHF. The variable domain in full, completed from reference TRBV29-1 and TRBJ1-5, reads SAVISQKPSRDICQRGTSLTIQCQVDSQVTMMFWYRQQPGQSLTLIATANQGSEATYESGFVIDKFPISRPNLTFSTLTVSNMSPEDSSIYLCSVETGGNQPQHFGDGTRLSIL.

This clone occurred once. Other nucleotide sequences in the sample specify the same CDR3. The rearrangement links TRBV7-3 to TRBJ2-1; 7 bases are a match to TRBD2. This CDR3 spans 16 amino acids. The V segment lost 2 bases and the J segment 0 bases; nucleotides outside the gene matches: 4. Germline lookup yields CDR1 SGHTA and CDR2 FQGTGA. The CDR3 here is CASSLLGGSSYNEQFF. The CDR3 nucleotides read TGTGCCAGCAGCTTATTGGGGGGGAGCTCCTACAATGAGCAGTTCTTC. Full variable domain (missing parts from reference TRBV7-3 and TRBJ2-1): GAGVSQTPSNKVTEKGKYVELRCDPISGHTALYWYRQSLGQGPEFLIYFQGTGAADDSGLPNDRFFAVRPEGSVSTLKIQRTERGDSAVYLCASSLLGGSSYNEQFFGPGTRLTVL.

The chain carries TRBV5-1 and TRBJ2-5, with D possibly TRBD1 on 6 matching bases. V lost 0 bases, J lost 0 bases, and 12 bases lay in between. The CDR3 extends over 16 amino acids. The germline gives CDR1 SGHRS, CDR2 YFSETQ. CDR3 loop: CASSLVPRDNQETQYF. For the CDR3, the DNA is TGCGCCAGCAGCTTGGTCCCTCGGGACAACCAAGAGACCCAGTACTTC.

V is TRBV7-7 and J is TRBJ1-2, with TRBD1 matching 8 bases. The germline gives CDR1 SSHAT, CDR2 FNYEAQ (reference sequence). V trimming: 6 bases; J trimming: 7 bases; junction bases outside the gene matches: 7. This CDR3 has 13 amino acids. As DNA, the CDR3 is TGTGCCAGCAGGCCGGGACAGGTTGCTGGCTACACCTTC. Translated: CASRPGQVAGYTF.

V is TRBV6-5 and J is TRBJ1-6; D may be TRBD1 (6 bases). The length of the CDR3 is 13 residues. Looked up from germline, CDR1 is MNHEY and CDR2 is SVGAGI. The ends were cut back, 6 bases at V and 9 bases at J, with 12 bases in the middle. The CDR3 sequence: CASRTGQTSPLHF. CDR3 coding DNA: TGTGCCAGCAGAACAGGACAGACTTCACCCCTCCACTTT.

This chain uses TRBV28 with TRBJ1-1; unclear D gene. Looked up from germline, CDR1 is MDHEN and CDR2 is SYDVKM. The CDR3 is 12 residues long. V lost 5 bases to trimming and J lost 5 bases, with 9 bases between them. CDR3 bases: TGTGCCAGCAGTGGCGGATGGACTGAAGCTTTCTTT. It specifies CASSGGWTEAFF.

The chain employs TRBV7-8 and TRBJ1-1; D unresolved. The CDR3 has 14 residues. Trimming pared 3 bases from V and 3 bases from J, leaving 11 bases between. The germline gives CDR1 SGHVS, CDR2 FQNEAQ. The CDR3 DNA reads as TGTGCCAGCAGCTTTGTGGTTAAGGACACTGAAGCTTTCTTT. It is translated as CASSFVVKDTEAFF.